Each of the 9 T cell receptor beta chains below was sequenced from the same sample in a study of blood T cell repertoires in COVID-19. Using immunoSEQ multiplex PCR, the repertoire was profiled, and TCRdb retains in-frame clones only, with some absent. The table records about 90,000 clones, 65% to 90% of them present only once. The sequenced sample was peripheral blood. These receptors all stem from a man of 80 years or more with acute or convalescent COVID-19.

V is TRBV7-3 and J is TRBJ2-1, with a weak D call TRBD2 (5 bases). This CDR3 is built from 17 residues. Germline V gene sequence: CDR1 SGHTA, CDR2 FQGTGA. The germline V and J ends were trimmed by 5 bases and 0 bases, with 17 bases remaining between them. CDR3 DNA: TGTGCCAGCAGCCCACTTTGGGAGTGGAGCTCCTACAATGAGCAGTTCTTC. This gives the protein CASSPLWEWSSYNEQFF.

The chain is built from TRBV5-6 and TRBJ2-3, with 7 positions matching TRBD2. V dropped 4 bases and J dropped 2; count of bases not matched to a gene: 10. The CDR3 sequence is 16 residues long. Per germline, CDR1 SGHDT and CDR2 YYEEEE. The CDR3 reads CASSGGVSGSTDTQYF. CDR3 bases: TGTGCCAGCAGCGGGGGGGTTAGCGGATCCACAGATACGCAGTATTTT.

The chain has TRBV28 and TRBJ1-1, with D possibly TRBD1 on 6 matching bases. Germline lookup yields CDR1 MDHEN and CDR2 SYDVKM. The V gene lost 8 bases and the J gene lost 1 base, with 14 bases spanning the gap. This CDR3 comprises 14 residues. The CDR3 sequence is CASRWTASNTEAFF. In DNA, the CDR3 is TGTGCCAGCCGATGGACAGCCTCGAACACTGAAGCTTTCTTT. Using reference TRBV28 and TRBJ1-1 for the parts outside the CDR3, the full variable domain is DVKVTQSSRYLVKRTGEKVFLECVQDMDHENMFWYRQDPGLGLRLIYFSYDVKMKEKGDIPEGYSVSREKKERFSLILESASTNQTSMYLCASRWTASNTEAFFGQGTRLTVV.

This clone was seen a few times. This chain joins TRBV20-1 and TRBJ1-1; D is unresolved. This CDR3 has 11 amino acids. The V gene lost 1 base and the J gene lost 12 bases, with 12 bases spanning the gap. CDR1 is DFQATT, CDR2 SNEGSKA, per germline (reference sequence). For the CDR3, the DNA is TGCAGTGCTAGAGCTATCGCCTACCCTTTCTTT. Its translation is CSARAIAYPFF.

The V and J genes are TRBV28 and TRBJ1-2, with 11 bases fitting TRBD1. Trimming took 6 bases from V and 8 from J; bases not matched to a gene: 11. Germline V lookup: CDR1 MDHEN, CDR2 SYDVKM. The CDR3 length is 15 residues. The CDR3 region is CASSPPGQGAQGYTF. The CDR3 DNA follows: TGTGCCAGCAGCCCCCCCGGACAGGGGGCGCAAGGCTACACCTTC.

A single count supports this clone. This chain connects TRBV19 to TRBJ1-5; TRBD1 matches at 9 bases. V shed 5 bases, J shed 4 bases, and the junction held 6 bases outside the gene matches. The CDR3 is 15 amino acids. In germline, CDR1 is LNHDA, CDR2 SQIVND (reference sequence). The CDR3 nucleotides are TGTGCCAGTAGTCGGACAGGGGATTGGAATCAGCCCCAGCATTTT. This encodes CASSRTGDWNQPQHF.

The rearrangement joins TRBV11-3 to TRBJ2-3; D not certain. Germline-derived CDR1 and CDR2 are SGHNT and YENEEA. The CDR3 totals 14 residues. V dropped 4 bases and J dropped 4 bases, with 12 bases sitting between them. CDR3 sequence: CASSSFRSSDTQYF. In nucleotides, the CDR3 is TGTGCCAGCAGCTCCTTTAGAAGTTCAGATACGCAGTATTTT.

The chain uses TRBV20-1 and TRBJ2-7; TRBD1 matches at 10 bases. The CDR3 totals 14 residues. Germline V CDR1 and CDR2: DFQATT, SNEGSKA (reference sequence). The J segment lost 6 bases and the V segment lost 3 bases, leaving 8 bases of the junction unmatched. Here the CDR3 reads CSASGDRGSREQYF. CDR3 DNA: TGCAGTGCTAGTGGGGACAGGGGATCTCGCGAGCAGTACTTC.

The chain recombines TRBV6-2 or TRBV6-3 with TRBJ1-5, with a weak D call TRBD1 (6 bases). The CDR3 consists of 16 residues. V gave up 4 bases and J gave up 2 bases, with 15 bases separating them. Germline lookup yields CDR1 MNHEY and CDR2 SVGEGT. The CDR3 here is CASSSHREVRNQPQHF. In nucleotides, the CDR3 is TGTGCCAGCAGTTCCCACAGGGAAGTCCGCAATCAGCCCCAGCATTTT.